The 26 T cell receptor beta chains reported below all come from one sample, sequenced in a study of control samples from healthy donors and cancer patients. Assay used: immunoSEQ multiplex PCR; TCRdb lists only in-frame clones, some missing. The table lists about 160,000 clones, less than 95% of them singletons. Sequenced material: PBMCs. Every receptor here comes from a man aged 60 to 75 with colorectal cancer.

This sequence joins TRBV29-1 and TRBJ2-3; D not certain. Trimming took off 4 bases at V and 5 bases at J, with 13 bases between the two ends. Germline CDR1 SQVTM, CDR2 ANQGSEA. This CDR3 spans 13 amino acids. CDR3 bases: TGCAGCGTTGTGGTGGTGGGCCAAGATACGCAGTATTTT. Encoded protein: CSVVVVGQDTQYF.

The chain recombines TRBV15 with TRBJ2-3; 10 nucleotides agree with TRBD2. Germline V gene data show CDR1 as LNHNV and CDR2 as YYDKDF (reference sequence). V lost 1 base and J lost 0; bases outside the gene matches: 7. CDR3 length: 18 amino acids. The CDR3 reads CATSRVASGGVSTDTQYF. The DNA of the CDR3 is TGTGCCACCAGCAGAGTGGCTAGCGGGGGTGTTAGCACAGATACGCAGTATTTT.

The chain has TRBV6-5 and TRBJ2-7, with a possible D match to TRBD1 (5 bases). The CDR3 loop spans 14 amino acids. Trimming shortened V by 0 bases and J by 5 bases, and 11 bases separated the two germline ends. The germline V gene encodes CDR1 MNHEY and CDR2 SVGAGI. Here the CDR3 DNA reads TGTGCCAGCAGTTACTCGGCAGGGCGCCACGAGCAGTACTTC. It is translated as CASSYSAGRHEQYF.

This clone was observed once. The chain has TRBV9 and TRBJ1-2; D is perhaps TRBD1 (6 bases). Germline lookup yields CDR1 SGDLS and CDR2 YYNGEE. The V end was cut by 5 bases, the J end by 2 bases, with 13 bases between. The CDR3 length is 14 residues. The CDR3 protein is CASRTQGSNYGYTF. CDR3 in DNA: TGTGCCAGCAGGACACAGGGTTCCAACTATGGCTACACCTTC.

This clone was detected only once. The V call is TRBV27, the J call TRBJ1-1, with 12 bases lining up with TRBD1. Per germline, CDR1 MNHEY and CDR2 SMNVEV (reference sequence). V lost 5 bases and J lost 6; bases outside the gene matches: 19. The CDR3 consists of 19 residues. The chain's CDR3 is CASSESGTGGRLVRAEAFF. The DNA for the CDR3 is TGTGCCAGCAGTGAGTCCGGGACAGGGGGCCGGTTGGTGAGGGCTGAAGCTTTCTTT.

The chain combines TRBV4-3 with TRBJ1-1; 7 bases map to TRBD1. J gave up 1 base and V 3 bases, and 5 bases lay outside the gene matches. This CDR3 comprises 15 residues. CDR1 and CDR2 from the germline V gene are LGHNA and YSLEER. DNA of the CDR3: TGCGCCAGCAGCCACGGGACAGCGACGAACACTGAAGCTTTCTTT. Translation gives CASSHGTATNTEAFF.

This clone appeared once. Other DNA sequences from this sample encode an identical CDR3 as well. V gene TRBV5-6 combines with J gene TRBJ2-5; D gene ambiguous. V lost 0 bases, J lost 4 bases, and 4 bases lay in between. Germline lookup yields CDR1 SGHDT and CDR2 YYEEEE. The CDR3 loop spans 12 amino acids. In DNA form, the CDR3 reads TGTGCCAGCAGCTTGGCGGGAGAGACCCAGTACTTC. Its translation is CASSLAGETQYF.

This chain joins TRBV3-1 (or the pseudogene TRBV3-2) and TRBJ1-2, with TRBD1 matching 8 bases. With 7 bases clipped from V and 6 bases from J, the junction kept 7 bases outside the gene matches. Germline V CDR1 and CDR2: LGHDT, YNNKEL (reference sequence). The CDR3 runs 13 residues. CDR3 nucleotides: TGTGCCAGCACAAAAACAGGGGGACATGGCTACACCTTC. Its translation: CASTKTGGHGYTF.

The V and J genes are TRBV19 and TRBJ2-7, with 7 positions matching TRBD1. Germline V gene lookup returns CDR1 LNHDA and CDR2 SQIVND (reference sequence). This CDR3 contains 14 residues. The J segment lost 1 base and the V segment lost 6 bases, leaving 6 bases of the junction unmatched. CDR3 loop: CASRLTTGSYEQYF. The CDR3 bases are TGTGCCAGTAGGCTCACGACAGGGTCCTACGAGCAGTACTTC.

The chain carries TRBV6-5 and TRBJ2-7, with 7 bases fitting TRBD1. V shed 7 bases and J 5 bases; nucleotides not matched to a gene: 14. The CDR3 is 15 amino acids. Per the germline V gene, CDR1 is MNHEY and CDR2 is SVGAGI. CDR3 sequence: CASTSYAWDRNEQYF. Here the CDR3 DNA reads TGTGCCAGCACCTCTTATGCCTGGGACAGAAACGAGCAGTACTTC.

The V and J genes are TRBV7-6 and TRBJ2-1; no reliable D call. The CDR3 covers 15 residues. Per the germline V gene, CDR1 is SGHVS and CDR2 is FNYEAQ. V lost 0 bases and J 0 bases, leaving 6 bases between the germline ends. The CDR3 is CASSLAGPSYNEQFF. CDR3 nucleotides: TGTGCCAGCAGCTTAGCAGGGCCCTCCTACAATGAGCAGTTCTTC.

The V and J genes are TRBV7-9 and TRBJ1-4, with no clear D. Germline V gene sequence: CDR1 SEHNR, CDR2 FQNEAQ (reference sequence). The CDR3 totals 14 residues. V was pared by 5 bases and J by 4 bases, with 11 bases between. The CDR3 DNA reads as TGTGCCAGCAGCCCAAATTGGGGTAATGAAAAACTGTTTTTT. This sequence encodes CASSPNWGNEKLFF. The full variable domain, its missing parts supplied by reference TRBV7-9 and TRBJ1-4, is DTGVSQNPRHKITKRGQNVTFRCDPISEHNRLYWYRQTLGQGPEFLTYFQNEAQLEKSRLLSDRFSAERPKGSFSTLEIQRTEQGDSAMYLCASSPNWGNEKLFFGSGTQLSVL.

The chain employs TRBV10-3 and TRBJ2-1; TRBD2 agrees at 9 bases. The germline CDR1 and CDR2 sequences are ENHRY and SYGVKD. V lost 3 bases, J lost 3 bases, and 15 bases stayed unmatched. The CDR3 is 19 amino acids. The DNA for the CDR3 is TGTGCCATCAGTGACCCCAGCGGGGGGCCCAAATTCAACTACAATGAGCAGTTCTTC. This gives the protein CAISDPSGGPKFNYNEQFF.

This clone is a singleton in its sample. Written as DNA, the CDR3 is TGTGCCACCCAGGCCAGGGGAATTTTAAACTATGGCTACACCTTC. Its protein product is CATQARGILNYGYTF. This rearrangement joins TRBV28 to TRBJ1-2, with D perhaps TRBD1 (6 bases). The CDR3 consists of 15 residues. Germline V gene sequence: CDR1 MDHEN, CDR2 SYDVKM. Trimming removed 10 bases from V and 2 bases from J, with 20 bases in between.

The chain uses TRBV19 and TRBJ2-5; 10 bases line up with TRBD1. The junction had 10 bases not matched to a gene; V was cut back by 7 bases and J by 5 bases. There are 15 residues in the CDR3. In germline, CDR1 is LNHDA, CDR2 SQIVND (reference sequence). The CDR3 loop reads CASTGWTGGWETQYF. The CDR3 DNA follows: TGTGCCAGTACAGGGTGGACAGGGGGTTGGGAGACCCAGTACTTC.

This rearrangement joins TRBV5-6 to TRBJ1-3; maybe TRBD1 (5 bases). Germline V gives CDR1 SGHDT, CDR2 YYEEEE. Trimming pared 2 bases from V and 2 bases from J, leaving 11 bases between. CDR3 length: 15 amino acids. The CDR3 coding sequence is TGTGCCAGCAGCTTAGACAGAAGTACTGGAAACACCATATATTTT. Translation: CASSLDRSTGNTIYF.

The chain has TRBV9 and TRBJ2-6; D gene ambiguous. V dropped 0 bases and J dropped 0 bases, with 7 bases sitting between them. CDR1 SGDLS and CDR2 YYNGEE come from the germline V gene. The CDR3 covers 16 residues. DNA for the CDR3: TGTGCCAGCAGCGTAGTCGGAGCCTCTGGGGCCAACGTCCTGACTTTC. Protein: CASSVVGASGANVLTF. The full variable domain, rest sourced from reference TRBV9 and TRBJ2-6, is DSGVTQTPKHLITATGQRVTLRCSPRSGDLSVYWYQQSLDQGLQFLIQYYNGEERAKGNILERFSAQQFPDLHSELNLSSLELGDSALYFCASSVVGASGANVLTFGAGSRLTVL.

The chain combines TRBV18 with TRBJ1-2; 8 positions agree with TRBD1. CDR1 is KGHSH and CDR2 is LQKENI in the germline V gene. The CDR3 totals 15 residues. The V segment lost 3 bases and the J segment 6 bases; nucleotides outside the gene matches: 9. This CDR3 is CASSPGGQAGHGYTF. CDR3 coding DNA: TGTGCCAGCTCACCGGGGGGACAGGCCGGGCATGGCTACACCTTC.

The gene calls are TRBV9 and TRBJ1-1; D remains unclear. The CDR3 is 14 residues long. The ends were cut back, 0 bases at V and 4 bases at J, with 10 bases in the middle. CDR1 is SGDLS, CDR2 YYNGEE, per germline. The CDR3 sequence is CASSVGGAFTEAFF. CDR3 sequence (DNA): TGTGCCAGCAGCGTAGGAGGAGCCTTCACTGAAGCTTTCTTT.

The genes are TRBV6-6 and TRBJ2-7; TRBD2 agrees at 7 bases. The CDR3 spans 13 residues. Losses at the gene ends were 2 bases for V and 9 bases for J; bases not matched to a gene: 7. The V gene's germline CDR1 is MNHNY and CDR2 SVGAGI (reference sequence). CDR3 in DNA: TGTGCCAGCAGTTACCTAGCGGTGGAGGGGCAGTACTTC. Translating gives CASSYLAVEGQYF.

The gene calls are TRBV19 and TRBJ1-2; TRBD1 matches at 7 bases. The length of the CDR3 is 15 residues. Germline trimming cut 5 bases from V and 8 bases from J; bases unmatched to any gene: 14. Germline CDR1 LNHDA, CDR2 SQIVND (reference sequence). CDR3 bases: TGTGCCAGTAGTCCTCAGACAGGGAGAAGGCACGGCTACACCTTC. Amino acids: CASSPQTGRRHGYTF.

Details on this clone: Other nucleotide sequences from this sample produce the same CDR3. CDR3 sequence reads: CASSLQGNQPQHF. The CDR3 DNA follows: TGTGCCAGCAGCTTACAGGGCAATCAGCCCCAGCATTTT. V usage is TRBV5-5 and J usage is TRBJ1-5, with TRBD1 as a possible D gene (5 bases). Trimming cost V 2 bases and J 2 bases, with 5 bases left between them. The CDR3 is 13 amino acids. CDR1 is SGHKS, CDR2 YYEKEE, per germline (reference sequence).

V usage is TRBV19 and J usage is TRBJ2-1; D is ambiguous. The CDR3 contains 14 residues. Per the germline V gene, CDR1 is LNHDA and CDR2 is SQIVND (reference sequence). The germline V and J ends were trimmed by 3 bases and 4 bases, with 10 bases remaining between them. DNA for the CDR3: TGTGCCAGTAGTATGGTTTACAGTTACAATGAGCAGTTCTTC. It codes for CASSMVYSYNEQFF.

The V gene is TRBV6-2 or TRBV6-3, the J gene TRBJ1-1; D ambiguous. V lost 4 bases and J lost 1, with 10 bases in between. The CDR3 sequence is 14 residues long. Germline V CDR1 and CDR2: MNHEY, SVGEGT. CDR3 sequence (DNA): TGTGCCAGCAGTTCCCCCTTGCGGAACACTGAAGCTTTCTTT. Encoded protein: CASSSPLRNTEAFF.

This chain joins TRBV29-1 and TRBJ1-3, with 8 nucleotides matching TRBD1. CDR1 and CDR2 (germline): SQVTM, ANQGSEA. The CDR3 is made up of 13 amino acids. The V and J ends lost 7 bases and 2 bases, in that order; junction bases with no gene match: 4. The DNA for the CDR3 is TGCAGCGCCGGGACAGGCACTGGAAACACCATATATTTT. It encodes CSAGTGTGNTIYF.

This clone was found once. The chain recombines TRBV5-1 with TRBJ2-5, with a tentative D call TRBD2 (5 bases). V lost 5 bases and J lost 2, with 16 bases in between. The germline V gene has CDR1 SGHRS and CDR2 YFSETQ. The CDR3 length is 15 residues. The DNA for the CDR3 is TGCGCCAGCAGGTCTCCCCCCGGGAATCAAGAGACCCAGTACTTC. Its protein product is CASRSPPGNQETQYF.